This TCR beta chain was captured by sequencing in a study of blood T cell repertoires in COVID-19 (dated by TCRdb to 2020 to 2022). At the level of the whole study: Samples covering the acute and convalescent phases of COVID-19 were provided by collaborators in the United States, Italy and Spain. The prospective study material was composed of cDNA or gDNA derived from T cells, B-cell-depleted T cells, or PBMCs. Subjects who had been exposed to COVID-19, were actively infected with it, or had recovered from it provided the deeply sampled blood TCRbeta repertoires that made up the dataset. The repertoires were made available in a free public database intended to serve as a resource for research on the immune response to SARS-CoV-2. The samples were drawn from the first 160 participants of the ongoing ImmuneRACE study and from roughly 1,300 subjects provided by 6 global collaborators. Nearly every sample came with metadata listing a de-identified subject ID, COVID-19 status, age in years and sex. Where available, HLA class I and class II types were obtained from metadata supplied by the sample provider rather than from assay-based typing. Study-wide findings and limitations: Clinical and demographic metadata were provided uncurated, with the amount varying by source and participant.

Enrolling through a virtual design, the prospective study's participants ranged in age from about 18 to 89 years and lived across around 25 United States geographic areas. To assign participants to cohorts, the prospective study relied on clinical history that participants themselves reported in a screening survey and a study questionnaire. In the prospective study, mobile phlebotomists collected whole blood, serum and a nasopharyngeal or oropharyngeal swab from each participant. Over a roughly two-month period, participants in the prospective study had the option of providing additional blood draws and questionnaires. Before DNA extraction, blood samples from the prospective study were shipped at room temperature or frozen. TCRbeta CDR3 regions were amplified from genomic DNA using the immunoSEQ Assay, a bias-controlled multiplex PCR. The original methods were these. Nucleated cell counts per sample were estimated from amplification of reference gene primers within the assay. Sequence reads were collapsed and filtered to measure the absolute abundance of every unique TCRbeta CDR3 rearrangement. For each sample, productive Simpson clonality was calculated as the square root of Simpson's diversity index over productive rearrangements. In its TCRdb copy, this immuneACCESS table keeps in-frame sequences only and misses some clones. Where compared with another copy, unresolved V genes explain less than half of these, and the others have no known cause. Clonal size and the V and J genes are those of that table, whereas D and trimming came from the DNA. Within this sample are 200,000 to 250,000 clones, with about 90% of them counted one time only. Of the sample, about 15% falls within the top ten clones.

Sequences MNHEY (CDR1) and SVGEGT (CDR2) are obtained from the germline V gene. V loses 2 bases at its end and J loses 4 bases; junction bases beyond the gene matches: 10. The CDR3 runs 16 amino acids, cysteine and phenylalanine included. The kept DNA is CDR3 alone, 48 bases in frame from the first base. To note about this clone: Its antigen is unknown. The sample holds no much larger clone one base away, and base qualities are not on file.

The TCR sequence derives from a woman between 50 and 59 years old with acute COVID-19. The specimen sequenced was PBMCs or T cells enriched from blood (not recorded which). The rearrangement combines TRBV6-2 or TRBV6-3 with TRBJ2-7; TRBD2 lines up with 8 middle nucleotides. This receptor has the CDR3 CASSYGGAGVGYEQYF. The nucleotides are TGTGCCAGCAGTTACGGAGGAGCGGGAGTCGGGTACGAGCAGTACTTC.